The 17 T cell receptor beta chains in this list originate from one sample, sequenced in a study of blood T cell repertoires in COVID-19. Using immunoSEQ multiplex PCR, the repertoire was profiled, and TCRdb retains in-frame clones only, with some absent. The sample lists 180,000 or so clones, 84% occurring once. The sequenced sample was PBMCs or T cells enriched from blood (not recorded which). The receptors were gathered from a man aged 40-50 years who had recovered from COVID-19.

This clone has a handful of counts. The chain is built from TRBV28 and TRBJ2-3; D is possibly TRBD2 (5 bases). Germline V gene sequence: CDR1 MDHEN, CDR2 SYDVKM. The CDR3 is 14 amino acids. Trimming shortened V by 4 bases and J by 2 bases, and 10 bases separated the two germline ends. CDR3 sequence reads: CASSSIGDTDTQYF. The CDR3, as DNA: TGTGCCAGCAGTTCCATCGGGGACACAGATACGCAGTATTTT.

The rearrangement links TRBV9 to TRBJ1-6, with D unclear. V was pared by 3 bases and J by 7 bases, with 8 bases between. Germline V CDR1 and CDR2: SGDLS, YYNGEE. CDR3 length equals 13 residues. Here the CDR3 DNA reads TGTGCCAGCAGCGCCTTACAGAATTCACCCCTCCACTTT. It translates to CASSALQNSPLHF.

The rearrangement links TRBV10-3 to TRBJ2-1, with D possibly TRBD1 on 6 matching bases. Germline CDR1 and CDR2: ENHRY and SYGVKD. The CDR3 has 16 amino acids. Trimming cost V 6 bases and J 0 bases, with 15 bases left between them. This CDR3 reads CAIRTRGNSSYNEQFF. CDR3 DNA: TGTGCCATCAGAACGAGGGGGAACAGCTCCTACAATGAGCAGTTCTTC.

J is TRBJ1-2 and V is TRBV30; 10 positions match TRBD1. V shed 2 bases, J shed 1 base, and the junction held 10 bases outside the gene matches. This CDR3 comprises 17 residues. CDR1 is GTSNPN, CDR2 SVGIG, per germline (reference sequence). The CDR3 loop reads CAWSSGTGEGLNYGYTF. The CDR3 DNA sequence: TGTGCCTGGAGTTCCGGGACAGGGGAGGGCCTTAACTATGGCTACACCTTC.

The genes are TRBV4-2 and TRBJ2-5; a weak D match, TRBD2 (6 bases). CDR3 length: 13 residues. V gave up 2 bases and J gave up 5 bases, with 9 bases separating them. In germline, CDR1 is LGHNA, CDR2 YNFKEQ. The CDR3 DNA reads as TGTGCCAGCAGCCAATCGGCGGGGGAGACCCAGTACTTC. It translates to CASSQSAGETQYF.

The J gene is TRBJ2-1, the V gene TRBV5-1; 11 bases match TRBD2. The CDR3 has 15 amino acids. Germline V gene lookup returns CDR1 SGHRS and CDR2 YFSETQ. With 4 bases clipped from V and 4 bases from J, the junction kept 4 bases outside the gene matches. The DNA of the CDR3 is TGCGCCAGCAGCGCCGGACTAGCGGGTTACAATGAGCAGTTCTTC. Its protein is CASSAGLAGYNEQFF.

CDR3 region: CASRRSSGNTIYF. The CDR3 region has the DNA TGTGCCAGCCGACGGAGCTCTGGAAACACCATATATTTT. The J gene is TRBJ1-3, the V gene TRBV3-1 (or the pseudogene TRBV3-2); D is uncertain. This CDR3 is built from 13 residues. Germline V CDR1 and CDR2: LGHDT, YNNKEL (reference sequence). V was pared by 8 bases and J by 0 bases, with 8 bases between.

This clone was found once. V usage is TRBV30 and J usage is TRBJ1-5; TRBD1 matches 8 bases. This CDR3 is 13 amino acids long. V dropped 4 bases and J dropped 5; count of bases not matched to a gene: 4. Germline CDR1 and CDR2: GTSNPN and SVGIG (reference sequence). The CDR3 bases are TGTGCCTGGAATGGACAGGGCGATCAGCCCCAGCATTTT. Translated, it gives CAWNGQGDQPQHF.

This clone was detected only once. V and J are TRBV10-3 and TRBJ1-2; the match to TRBD1 covers 10 bases. Losses at the gene ends were 6 bases for V and 3 bases for J; bases not matched to a gene: 7. There are 15 residues in the CDR3. Germline V gives CDR1 ENHRY, CDR2 SYGVKD. CDR3 amino acids: CAISRGGQGHYGYTF. CDR3 nucleotides: TGTGCCATCAGCCGTGGGGGACAGGGGCACTATGGCTACACCTTC.

Only a few counts were recorded for this clone. The V call is TRBV2, the J call TRBJ1-1, with D uncertain. Trimming left V 9 bases short and J 1 base short, with 9 bases between. The germline gives CDR1 SNHLY, CDR2 FYNNEI. The CDR3 covers 12 residues. CDR3 nucleotide sequence: TGTGCCAGTTCGAGGGCGAACACTGAAGCTTTCTTT. This sequence encodes CASSRANTEAFF. The whole variable domain, filled in from reference TRBV2 and TRBJ1-1, reads EPEVTQTPSHQVTQMGQEVILRCVPISNHLYFYWYRQILGQKVEFLVSFYNNEISEKSEIFDDQFSVERPDGSNFTLKIRSTKLEDSAMYFCASSRANTEAFFGQGTRLTVV.

The rearrangement joins TRBV5-8 to TRBJ1-5, with D unclear. V was trimmed by 0 bases and J by 0 bases, leaving 13 bases between them. The CDR3 runs 17 residues. Looked up from germline, CDR1 is SGHTS and CDR2 is YDEGEE. The CDR3 DNA reads as TGTGCCAGCAGCTTGGGTTGGCAGAACTATAGCAATCAGCCCCAGCATTTT. Translated, it gives CASSLGWQNYSNQPQHF.

DNA of the CDR3: TGCAGCGTTGAAGCGGCCGGGGAGGGATGGGAAAAACTGTTTTTT. Its translation: CSVEAAGEGWEKLFF. The chain couples TRBV29-1 to TRBJ1-4; no clear D gene. Per germline, CDR1 SQVTM and CDR2 ANQGSEA. CDR3 length: 15 residues. The V end was cut by 1 base, the J end by 8 bases, with 17 bases between.

The chain joins TRBV16 to TRBJ1-1, with D maybe TRBD1 (5 bases). Per germline, CDR1 KGHSY and CDR2 FQNENV. With 3 bases removed from V and 4 bases from J, the gap between germline ends came to 12 bases. This CDR3 is 14 amino acids long. For the CDR3, the DNA is TGTGCCAGCAGCCAGTTTCTCGGGGGCACTGAAGCTTTCTTT. Protein sequence: CASSQFLGGTEAFF.

This sequence joins TRBV7-9 and TRBJ2-3; 8 bases align to TRBD2. The germline V gene has CDR1 SEHNR and CDR2 FQNEAQ (reference sequence). The CDR3 has 14 residues. V dropped 2 bases and J dropped 6; count of bases not matched to a gene: 4. This chain's CDR3 is CASSLKRGRDTQYF. The CDR3 bases are TGTGCCAGCAGCTTAAAGCGGGGGAGGGATACGCAGTATTTT.

For the CDR3, the DNA is TGTGCCAGCAGCTTAGCTCGGGATGGGACTGAAGCTTTCTTT. Its protein is CASSLARDGTEAFF. This chain joins TRBV7-8 and TRBJ1-1; D is uncertain. V shed 0 bases and J shed 5 bases, with 10 bases lying between them. The CDR3 length is 14 residues. Germline assignment: CDR1 SGHVS and CDR2 FQNEAQ.

The chain uses TRBV2 and TRBJ2-5; D is unclear. This CDR3 has 11 amino acids. CDR1 is SNHLY and CDR2 is FYNNEI in the germline V gene. The V end lost 3 bases, the J end lost 5 bases, and 4 bases lay between the germline ends. The CDR3 nucleotides are TGTGCCAGCAGTGAGGAGGAGACCCAGTACTTC. This encodes CASSEEETQYF.

The chain combines TRBV7-9 with TRBJ2-5; TRBD1 agrees at 8 bases. Unmatched junction bases numbered 10, after V lost 5 bases and J lost 5 bases. The germline gives CDR1 SEHNR, CDR2 FQNEAQ (reference sequence). This CDR3 is 15 amino acids long. Written as DNA, the CDR3 is TGTGCCAGCAGCCTAGGGACAGGATGGGGGGAGACCCAGTACTTC. Translated, it gives CASSLGTGWGETQYF.